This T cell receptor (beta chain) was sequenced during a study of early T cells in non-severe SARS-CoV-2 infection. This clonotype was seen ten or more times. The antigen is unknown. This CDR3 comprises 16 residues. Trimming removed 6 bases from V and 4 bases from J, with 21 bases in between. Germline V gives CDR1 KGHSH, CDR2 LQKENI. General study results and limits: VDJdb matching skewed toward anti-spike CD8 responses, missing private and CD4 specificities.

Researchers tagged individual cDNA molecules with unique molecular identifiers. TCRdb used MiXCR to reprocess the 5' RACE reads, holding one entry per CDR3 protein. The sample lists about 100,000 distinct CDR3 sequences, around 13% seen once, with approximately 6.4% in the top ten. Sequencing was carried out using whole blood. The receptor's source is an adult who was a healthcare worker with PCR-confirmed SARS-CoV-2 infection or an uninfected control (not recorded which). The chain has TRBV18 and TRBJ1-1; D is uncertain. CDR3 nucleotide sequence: TGTGCCAGCTCCCCGAGGGCAGGTCGGCTGGGCACTGAAGCTTTCTTT. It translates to CASSPRAGRLGTEAFF.